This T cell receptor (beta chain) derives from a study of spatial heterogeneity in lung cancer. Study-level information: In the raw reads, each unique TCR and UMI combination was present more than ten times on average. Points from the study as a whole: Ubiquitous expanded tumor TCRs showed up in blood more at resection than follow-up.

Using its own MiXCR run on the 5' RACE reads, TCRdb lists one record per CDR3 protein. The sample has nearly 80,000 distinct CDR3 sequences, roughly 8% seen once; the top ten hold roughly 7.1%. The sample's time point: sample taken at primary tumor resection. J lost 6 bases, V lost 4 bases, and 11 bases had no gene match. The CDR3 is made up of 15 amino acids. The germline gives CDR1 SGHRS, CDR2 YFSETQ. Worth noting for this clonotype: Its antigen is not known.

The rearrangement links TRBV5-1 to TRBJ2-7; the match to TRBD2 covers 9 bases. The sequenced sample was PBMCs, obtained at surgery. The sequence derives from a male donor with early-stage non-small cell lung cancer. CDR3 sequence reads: CASSASGTQGGEQYF. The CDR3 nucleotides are TGCGCCAGCAGCGCTAGCGGGACCCAGGGAGGCGAGCAGTACTTC.